Sequencing of this T cell receptor beta chain was carried out in a study of blood T cell repertoires in COVID-19. Looked up from germline, CDR1 is LNHDA and CDR2 is SQIVND (reference sequence). V lost 2 bases to trimming and J lost 5 bases; unmatched junction nucleotides: 5. The CDR3 is 14 residues long. Profiled with immunoSEQ multiplex PCR; TCRdb holds only in-frame clones, not every one. This sample has about 70,000 clones; 75% to 90% occur once, and the top ten carry 10% to 15%. This sequence was found in a human donor in a cohort sampled during active COVID-19. Input material: peripheral blood. The gene calls are TRBV19 and TRBJ2-5; 7 bases fit TRBD2. The CDR3 sequence is CASSIQAGIETQYF. CDR3 nucleotides: TGTGCCAGTAGTATACAAGCGGGGATTGAGACCCAGTACTTC.